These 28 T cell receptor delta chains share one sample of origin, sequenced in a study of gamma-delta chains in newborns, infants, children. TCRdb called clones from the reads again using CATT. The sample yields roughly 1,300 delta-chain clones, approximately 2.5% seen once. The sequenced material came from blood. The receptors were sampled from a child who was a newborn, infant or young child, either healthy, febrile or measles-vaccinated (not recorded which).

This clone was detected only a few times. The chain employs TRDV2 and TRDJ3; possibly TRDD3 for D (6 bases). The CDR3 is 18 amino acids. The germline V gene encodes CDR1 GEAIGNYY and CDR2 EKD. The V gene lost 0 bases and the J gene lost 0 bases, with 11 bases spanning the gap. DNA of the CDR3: TGTGCCTGTGACACCGCTGGGGCCGCCTCCTGGGACACCCGACAGATGTTTTTC. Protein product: CACDTAGAASWDTRQMFF.

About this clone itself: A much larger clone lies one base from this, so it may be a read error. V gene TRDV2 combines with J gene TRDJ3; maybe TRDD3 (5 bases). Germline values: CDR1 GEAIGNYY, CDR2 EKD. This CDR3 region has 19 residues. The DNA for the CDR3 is TGTGCCTGTGACACCGGCGGATATAAGGGGACCTGGGACACCCGACAGATTTTTTTC. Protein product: CACDTGGYKGTWDTRQIFF.

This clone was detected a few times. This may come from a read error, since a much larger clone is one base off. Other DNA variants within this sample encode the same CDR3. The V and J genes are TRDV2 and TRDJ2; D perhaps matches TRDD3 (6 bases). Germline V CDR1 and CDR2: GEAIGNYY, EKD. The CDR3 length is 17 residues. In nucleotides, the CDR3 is TGTGCCTGTGACGCGGTTGGGGGTCTAGCTTTGACGGCACAACTCTTCTTT. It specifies CACDAVGGLALTAQLFF.

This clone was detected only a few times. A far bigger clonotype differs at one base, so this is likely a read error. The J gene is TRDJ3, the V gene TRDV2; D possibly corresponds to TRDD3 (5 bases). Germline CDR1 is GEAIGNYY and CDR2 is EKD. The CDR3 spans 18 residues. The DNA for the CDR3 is TGTGCCTGTGACACCGCCTGGGTAAGCTCCCGGGACACCCGACAGATGTTTTTC. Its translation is CACDTAWVSSRDTRQMFF.

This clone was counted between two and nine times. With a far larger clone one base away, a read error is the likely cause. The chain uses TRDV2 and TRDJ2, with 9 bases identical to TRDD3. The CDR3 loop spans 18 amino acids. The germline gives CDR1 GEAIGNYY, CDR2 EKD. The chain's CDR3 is CACGTVLGDPALTAQLFF. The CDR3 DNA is TGTGCCTGTGGCACCGTACTGGGGGACCCTGCTTTGACAGCACAACTCTTCTTT.

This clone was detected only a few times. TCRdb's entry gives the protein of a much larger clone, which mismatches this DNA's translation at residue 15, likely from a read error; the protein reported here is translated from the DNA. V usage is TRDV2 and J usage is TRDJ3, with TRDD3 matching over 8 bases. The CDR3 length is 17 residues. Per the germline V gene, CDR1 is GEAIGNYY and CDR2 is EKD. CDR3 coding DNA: TGTGCCTGTGACACCTGGGGGATTTTGTGGGACACCCGACAGGTGTTTTTC. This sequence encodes CACDTWGILWDTRQVFF.

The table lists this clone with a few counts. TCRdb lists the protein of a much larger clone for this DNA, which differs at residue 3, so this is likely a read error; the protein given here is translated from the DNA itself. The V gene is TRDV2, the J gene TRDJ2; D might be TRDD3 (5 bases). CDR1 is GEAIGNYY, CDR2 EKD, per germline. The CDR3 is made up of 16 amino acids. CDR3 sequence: CARDTVGDPATAQLFF. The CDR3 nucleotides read TGTGCCCGTGACACCGTCGGGGACCCGGCGACAGCACAACTCTTCTTT.

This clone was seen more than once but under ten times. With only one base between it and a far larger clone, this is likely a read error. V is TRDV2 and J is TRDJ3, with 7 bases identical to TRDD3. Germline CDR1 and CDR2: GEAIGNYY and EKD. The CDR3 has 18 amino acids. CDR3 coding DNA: TGTGCCTGTGACACGGCGGGGATAAGCTCCTGGGACACCCGACGGATGTTTTTC. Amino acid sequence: CACDTAGISSWDTRRMFF.

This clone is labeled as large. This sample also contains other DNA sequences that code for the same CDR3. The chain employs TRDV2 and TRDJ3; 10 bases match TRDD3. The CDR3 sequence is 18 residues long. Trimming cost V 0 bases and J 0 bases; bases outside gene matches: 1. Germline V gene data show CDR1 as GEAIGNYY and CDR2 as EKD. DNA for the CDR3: TGTGCCTGTGACACCGGGGGATACGACTCCTGGGACACCCGACAGATGTTTTTC. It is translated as CACDTGGYDSWDTRQMFF.

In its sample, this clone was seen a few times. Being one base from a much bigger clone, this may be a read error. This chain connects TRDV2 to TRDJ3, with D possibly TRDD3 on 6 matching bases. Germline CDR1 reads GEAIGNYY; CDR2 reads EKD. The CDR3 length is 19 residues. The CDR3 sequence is CACGTMGGTSSWDTRQMFF. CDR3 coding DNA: TGTGCCTGTGGCACCATGGGGGGTACGAGCTCCTGGGACACCCGACAGATGTTTTTC.

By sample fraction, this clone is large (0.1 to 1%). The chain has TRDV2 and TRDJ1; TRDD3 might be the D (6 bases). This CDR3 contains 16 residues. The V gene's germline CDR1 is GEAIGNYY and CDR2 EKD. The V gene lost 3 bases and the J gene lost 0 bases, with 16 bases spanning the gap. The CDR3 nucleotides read TGTGCCTGTGACGCGGTGGGGGGGACGTACACCGATAAACTCATCTTT. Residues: CACDAVGGTYTDKLIF.

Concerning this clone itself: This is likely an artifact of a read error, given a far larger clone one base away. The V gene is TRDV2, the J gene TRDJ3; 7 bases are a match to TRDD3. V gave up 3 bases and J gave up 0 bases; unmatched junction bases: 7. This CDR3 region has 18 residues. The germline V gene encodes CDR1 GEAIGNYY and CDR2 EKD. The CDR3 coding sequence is TGTGCCTGTGACTCTACTGGGGCTAGCTCCTGGGACACCCGACAGATGTTTTTC. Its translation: CACDSTGASSWDTRQMFF.

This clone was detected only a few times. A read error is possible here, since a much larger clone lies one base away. The CDR3 sequence: CACDSLLGDTGGTYKLIF. In DNA form, the CDR3 reads TGTGCCTGTGATTCCTTACTGGGGGATACCGGAGGGACCTATAAACTCATCTTT. The chain employs TRDV2 and TRDJ1; TRDD3 aligns across 12 bases. The CDR3 extends over 18 amino acids. Per germline, CDR1 GEAIGNYY and CDR2 EKD. The V gene end was trimmed by 4 bases and the J gene end by 6 bases; junction bases not matched to a gene: 17.

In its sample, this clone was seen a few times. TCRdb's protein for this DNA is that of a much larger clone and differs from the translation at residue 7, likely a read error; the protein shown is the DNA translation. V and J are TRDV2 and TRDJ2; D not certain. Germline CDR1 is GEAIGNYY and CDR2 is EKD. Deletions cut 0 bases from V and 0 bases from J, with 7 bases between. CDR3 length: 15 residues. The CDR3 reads CACDTVNPLTAQLFF. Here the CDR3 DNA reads TGTGCCTGTGACACCGTGAACCCTTTGACAGCACAACTCTTCTTT.

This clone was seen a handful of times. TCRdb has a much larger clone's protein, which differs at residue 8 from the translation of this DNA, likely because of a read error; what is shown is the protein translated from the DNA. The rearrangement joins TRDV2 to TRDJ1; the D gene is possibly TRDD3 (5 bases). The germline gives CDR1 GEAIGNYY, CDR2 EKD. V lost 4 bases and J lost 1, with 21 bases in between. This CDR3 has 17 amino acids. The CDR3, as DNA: TGTGCCTGTGATCCAGTACTGGAGATCTGGTCCACCGATAAACTCATCTTT. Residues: CACDPVLEIWSTDKLIF.

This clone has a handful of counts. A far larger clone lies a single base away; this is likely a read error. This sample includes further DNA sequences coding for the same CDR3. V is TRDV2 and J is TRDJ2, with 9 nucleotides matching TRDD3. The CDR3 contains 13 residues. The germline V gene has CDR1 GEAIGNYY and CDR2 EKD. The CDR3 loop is CACDTWGIAQLFF. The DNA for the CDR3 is TGTGCCTGCGACACCTGGGGGATAGCACAACTCTTCTTT.

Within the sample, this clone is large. The CDR3 protein is CACDTLGILSWDTRQMFF. The CDR3 DNA reads TGTGCCTGTGACACCCTGGGGATCCTGTCCTGGGACACCCGACAGATGTTTTTC. The chain couples TRDV2 to TRDJ3, with D possibly matching TRDD3 (6 bases). Trimming stripped 0 bases from V and 1 base from J, with 12 bases between. Germline CDR1 is GEAIGNYY and CDR2 is EKD. The length of the CDR3 is 18 residues.

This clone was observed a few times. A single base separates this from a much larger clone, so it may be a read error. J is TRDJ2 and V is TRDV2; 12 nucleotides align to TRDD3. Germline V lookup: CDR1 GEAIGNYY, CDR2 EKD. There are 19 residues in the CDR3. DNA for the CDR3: TGTGCCTGTGACACCGTACTGGGGGATACCAGAGCTTTGACAGTACAACTCTTCTTT. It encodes CACDTVLGDTRALTVQLFF.

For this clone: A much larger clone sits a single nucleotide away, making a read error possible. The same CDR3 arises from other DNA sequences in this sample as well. CDR3 DNA: TGTGCCTGTGACACCGTTACTGGGGGAATAAGAACCTGGGACACCCGACAGATGTTTTTC. This codes for CACDTVTGGIRTWDTRQMFF. V is TRDV2 and J is TRDJ3; TRDD3 aligns across 9 bases. The CDR3 is 20 residues long. After removal of 0 bases from V and 2 bases from J, the junction contained 10 bases not matched to a gene. Germline V gene sequence: CDR1 GEAIGNYY, CDR2 EKD.

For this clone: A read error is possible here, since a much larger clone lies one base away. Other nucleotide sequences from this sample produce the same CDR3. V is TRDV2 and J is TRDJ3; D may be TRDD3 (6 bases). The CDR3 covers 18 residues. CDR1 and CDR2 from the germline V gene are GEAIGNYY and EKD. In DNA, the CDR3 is TGTGCCTGTGACACCTGGGGGCTGAGCTCCTGGGACACCCGGCAGATGTTTTTC. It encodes CACDTWGLSSWDTRQMFF.

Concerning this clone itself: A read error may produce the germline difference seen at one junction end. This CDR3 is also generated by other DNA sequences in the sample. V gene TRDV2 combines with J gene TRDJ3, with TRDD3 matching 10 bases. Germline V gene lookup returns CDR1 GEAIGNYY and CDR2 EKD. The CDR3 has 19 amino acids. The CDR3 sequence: CACDTVNGGYNWDTRQMFF. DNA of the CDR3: TGTGCCTGTGACACCGTAAATGGGGGATACAACTGGGACACCCGGCAGATGTTTTTC.

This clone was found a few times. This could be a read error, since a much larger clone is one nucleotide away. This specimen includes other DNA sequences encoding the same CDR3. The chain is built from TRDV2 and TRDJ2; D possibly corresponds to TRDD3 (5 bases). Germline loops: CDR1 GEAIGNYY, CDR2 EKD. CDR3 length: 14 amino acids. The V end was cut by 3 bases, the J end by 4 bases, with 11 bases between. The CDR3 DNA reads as TGTGCCTGTGACGTTCTGGGAGAGACAGCACAACTCTTCTTT. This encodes CACDVLGETAQLFF.

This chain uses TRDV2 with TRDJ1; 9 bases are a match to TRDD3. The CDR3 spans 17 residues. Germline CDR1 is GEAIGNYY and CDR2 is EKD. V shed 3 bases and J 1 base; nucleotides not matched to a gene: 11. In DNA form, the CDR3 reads TGTGCCTGTGACCCCTTGGGGGATAATAGGTCCACCGATAAACTCATCTTT. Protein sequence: CACDPLGDNRSTDKLIF.

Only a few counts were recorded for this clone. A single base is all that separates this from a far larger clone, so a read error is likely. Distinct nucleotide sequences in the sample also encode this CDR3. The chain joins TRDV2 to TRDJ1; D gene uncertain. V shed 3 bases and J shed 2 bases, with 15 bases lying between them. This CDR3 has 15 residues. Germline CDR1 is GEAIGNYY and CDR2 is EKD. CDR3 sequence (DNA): TGTGCCTGTGACGCAGTTTCAACTAGGACCGATAAACTCATCTTT. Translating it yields CACDAVSTRTDKLIF.

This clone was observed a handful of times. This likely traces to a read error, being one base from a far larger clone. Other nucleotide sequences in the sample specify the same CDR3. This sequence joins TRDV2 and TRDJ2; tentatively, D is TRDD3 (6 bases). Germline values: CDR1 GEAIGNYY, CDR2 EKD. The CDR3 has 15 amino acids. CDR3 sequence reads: CACDTVGASGEQLFF. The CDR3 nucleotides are TGCGCCTGTGACACCGTGGGGGCCTCGGGAGAACAACTCTTCTTT.

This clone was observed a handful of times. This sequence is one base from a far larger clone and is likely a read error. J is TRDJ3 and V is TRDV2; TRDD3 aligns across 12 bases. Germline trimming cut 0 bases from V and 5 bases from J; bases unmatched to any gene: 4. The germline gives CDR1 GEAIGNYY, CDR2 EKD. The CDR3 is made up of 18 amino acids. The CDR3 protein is CACDTVLGDTRDTRQMFF. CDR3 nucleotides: TGTGCCTGTGACACCGTACTGGGGGATACCAGGGACACCCGACAGATGTTTTTC.

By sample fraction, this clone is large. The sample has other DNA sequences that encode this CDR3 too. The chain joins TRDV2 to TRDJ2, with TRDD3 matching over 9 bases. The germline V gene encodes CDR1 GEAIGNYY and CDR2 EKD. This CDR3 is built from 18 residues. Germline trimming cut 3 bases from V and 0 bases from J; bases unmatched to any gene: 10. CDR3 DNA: TGTGCCTGTGACTTTGTTCCTACTGGGGGAGCTTTGACAGCACAACTCTTCTTT. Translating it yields CACDFVPTGGALTAQLFF.

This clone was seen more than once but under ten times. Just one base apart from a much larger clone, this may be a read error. The CDR3 region has the DNA TGTGCCTGTGACACCGGCACCATCGGGGGATACAGCTCCTGGGACACCCGACAGATGTTTTTC. Its translation: CACDTGTIGGYSSWDTRQMFF. V gene TRDV2 combines with J gene TRDJ3; TRDD3 matches at 9 bases. CDR3 length: 21 residues. Germline values: CDR1 GEAIGNYY, CDR2 EKD. The J segment lost 0 bases and the V segment lost 0 bases, leaving 11 bases of the junction unmatched.